Following are 14 T cell receptor beta chains from one sample sequenced in a study of beta chain features in type 1 diabetes. The entirety of the isolated RNA underwent reverse transcription, so expressed TCRB transcripts were sequenced. Measured with immunoSEQ multiplex PCR; TCRdb has only the in-frame clones, and not every one. Altogether 140,000 or so clones are present, 7% to 10% being singletons, with the ten largest covering roughly 0.74%. The material sequenced was central memory CD4+ T cells from blood. The receptors were sampled from a young man in good health.

This clone showed up just a few times. This sequence joins TRBV19 and TRBJ1-2, with 8 bases that match TRBD1. This CDR3 region has 15 residues. Germline CDR1 LNHDA, CDR2 SQIVND (reference sequence). The J segment lost 4 bases and the V segment lost 1 base, leaving 5 bases of the junction unmatched. The CDR3 DNA sequence: TGTGCCAGTAGTATAGTTCGCGGGACAGGCTATGGCTACACCTTC. It codes for CASSIVRGTGYGYTF.

This clone has a count of ten or more. V is TRBV15 and J is TRBJ2-3; D not resolved. The germline CDR1 and CDR2 sequences are LNHNV and YYDKDF (reference sequence). V lost 6 bases, J lost 8 bases, and 12 bases lay in between. The CDR3 consists of 12 residues. This CDR3 reads CATSSDLVTQYF. The DNA for the CDR3 is TGTGCCACCAGTTCCGACTTAGTTACGCAGTATTTT.

The chain combines TRBV30 with TRBJ2-7, with a tentative D call TRBD2 (5 bases). The V gene lost 5 bases and the J gene lost 5 bases, with 10 bases spanning the gap. The CDR3 sequence is 11 residues long. Germline V gene lookup returns CDR1 GTSNPN and CDR2 SVGIG (reference sequence). CDR3 protein: CAWAGDHEQYF. The CDR3 DNA is TGTGCCTGGGCCGGGGATCACGAGCAGTACTTC.

In its sample, this clone was seen a few times. CDR3 DNA sequence: TGTGCCAGCAGCCCGACTGGCGGAGCTTACGAGCAGTACTTC. Translated: CASSPTGGAYEQYF. The genes are TRBV14 and TRBJ2-7; D call uncertain. Looked up from germline, CDR1 is SGHDN and CDR2 is FVKESK. The CDR3 is made up of 14 amino acids. Trimming left V 4 bases short and J 4 bases short, with 14 bases between.

This clone was recorded a few times. The chain couples TRBV7-2 to TRBJ2-5; D perhaps matches TRBD1 (6 bases). Trimming shortened V by 2 bases and J by 12 bases, and 16 bases separated the two germline ends. This CDR3 has 13 amino acids. Germline CDR1 and CDR2: SGHTA and FQGNSA. The CDR3 nucleotides are TGTGCCAGCAGCTTAAAACAGGGACCCTTTAAGTACTTC. Its protein product is CASSLKQGPFKYF.

This clone was found a few times. V and J are TRBV6-5 and TRBJ1-4; D not certain. Germline CDR1 is MNHEY and CDR2 is SVGAGI. The CDR3 spans 15 residues. The V and J ends lost 6 bases and 2 bases respectively, with 13 bases between them. The CDR3 is CASRTRQATNEKLFF. CDR3 in DNA: TGTGCCAGCAGGACGCGTCAGGCTACTAATGAAAAACTGTTTTTT.

The J gene is TRBJ1-4, the V gene TRBV6-1; 7 positions agree with TRBD1. CDR1 MNHNS and CDR2 SASEGT come from the germline V gene. The CDR3 sequence is 15 residues long. V lost 7 bases and J lost 5; bases outside the gene matches: 10. The CDR3 spells CASIKRQGENEKLFF. CDR3 sequence (DNA): TGTGCCAGCATTAAAAGACAGGGAGAAAATGAAAAACTGTTTTTT.

There are a few counts of this clone. The gene calls are TRBV25-1 and TRBJ1-2; D unresolved. Germline CDR1 reads MGHDK; CDR2 reads SYGVNS. Trimming pared 7 bases from V and 6 bases from J, leaving 27 bases between. The CDR3 length is 17 residues. The chain's CDR3 is CASIGGPNRNPNNGYTF. The CDR3 DNA is TGTGCCAGCATCGGAGGGCCCAACAGAAACCCCAACAATGGCTACACCTTC.

J is TRBJ2-5 and V is TRBV19; 11 nucleotides agree with TRBD1. The CDR3 totals 15 residues. Germline V gives CDR1 LNHDA, CDR2 SQIVND (reference sequence). V was clipped by 4 bases and J by 0 bases; unmatched bases: 1. The CDR3 region is CASSRGQGDQETQYF. The CDR3 DNA reads as TGTGCCAGTAGTAGGGGACAGGGGGACCAAGAGACCCAGTACTTC.

This clone was counted between two and nine times. The V and J genes are TRBV7-9 and TRBJ2-3, with D tentatively TRBD2 (5 bases). The CDR3 contains 17 residues. The germline CDR1 and CDR2 sequences are SEHNR and FQNEAQ (reference sequence). V gave up 5 bases and J gave up 4 bases, with 22 bases separating them. CDR3 amino acids: CASSRRTTRELADTQYF. The CDR3 DNA reads TGTGCCAGCAGCCGACGGACGACGAGGGAGCTGGCAGATACGCAGTATTTT.

The V call is TRBV7-2, the J call TRBJ2-6; TRBD1 matches at 11 bases. The CDR3 runs 19 residues. Trimming at V came to 5 bases and at J to 0 bases, leaving 9 bases not matched to a gene. Germline CDR1 and CDR2: SGHTA and FQGNSA. The CDR3 nucleotides read TGTGCCAGCAGCCGACTCCCCGGGACAGGGGGCTCTGGGGCCAACGTCCTGACTTTC. Its translation: CASSRLPGTGGSGANVLTF. Full variable domain (rest looked up from reference TRBV7-2 and TRBJ2-6): GAGVSQSPSNKVTEKGKDVELRCDPISGHTALYWYRQSLGQGLEFLIYFQGNSAPDKSGLPSDRFSAERTGGSVSTLTIQRTQQEDSAVYLCASSRLPGTGGSGANVLTFGAGSRLTVL.

This chain joins TRBV27 and TRBJ2-7; 10 positions match TRBD1. Germline trimming cut 6 bases from V and 5 bases from J; bases unmatched to any gene: 7. The V gene's germline CDR1 is MNHEY and CDR2 SMNVEV (reference sequence). The CDR3 contains 14 residues. This chain's CDR3 is CASRKTGGINEQYF. The CDR3 nucleotides read TGTGCCAGCAGAAAGACAGGGGGCATTAACGAGCAGTACTTC.

In this sample, this clone turned up a few times. Written as DNA, the CDR3 is TGTGCCAGCAGCTCGGGGGTTAACTATGGCTACACCTTC. As protein: CASSSGVNYGYTF. The chain employs TRBV6-5 and TRBJ1-2; D may be TRBD1 (5 bases). This CDR3 is built from 13 residues. Germline V gene data show CDR1 as MNHEY and CDR2 as SVGAGI. V shed 6 bases and J shed 1 base, with 9 bases lying between them.

The J gene is TRBJ1-2, the V gene TRBV28; D is uncertain. Germline V gene data show CDR1 as MDHEN and CDR2 as SYDVKM. The length of the CDR3 is 12 residues. V lost 6 bases and J 7 bases, leaving 12 bases between the germline ends. The CDR3 sequence is CASRTPRSGYTF. Here the CDR3 DNA reads TGTGCCAGCAGGACACCACGATCTGGCTACACCTTC.